The 27 T cell receptor beta chains below come from one sample, sequenced in a study of T cells in women clearing cervical HPV infection. Profiling relied on immunoSEQ multiplex PCR, and the TCRdb table lists in-frame clones only, not all of them. The sample has about 34,000 clones. Sequencing input: blood buffy coat. The receptors were gathered from a woman between 18 and 70 years old with a cervical HPV16 infection that either progressed to CIN3+ or cleared (not recorded which).

The CDR3 is CASSDTGQLYGYTF. CDR3 DNA (partial): TGTGCCAGCTCCGACACGGGACAGCTCTATGGC. The chain uses TRBV18 and TRBJ1-2, with TRBD1 matching over 7 bases. Read sequence stops 3 residues before the CDR3 end, and the germline J gene provides the missing end. The CDR3 loop spans 14 amino acids. Looked up from germline, CDR1 is KGHSH and CDR2 is LQKENI. With 6 bases clipped from V and 4 bases from J, the junction kept 8 bases outside the gene matches. The variable domain in full, with the rest retrieved from reference TRBV18 and TRBJ1-2, is NAGVMQNPRHLVRRRGQEARLRCSPMKGHSHVYWYRQLPEEGLKFMVYLQKENIIDESGMPKERFSAEFPKEGPSILRIQQVVRGDSAAYFCASSDTGQLYGYTFGSGTRLTVV.

About this clone: The read comes to an end 3 residues before the CDR3 does, leaving the germline J gene to fill in the end. The chain carries TRBV18 and TRBJ1-2; 10 nucleotides align to TRBD1. Looked up from germline, CDR1 is KGHSH and CDR2 is LQKENI. V dropped 0 bases and J dropped 6; count of bases not matched to a gene: 7. CDR3 length: 16 residues. The CDR3 DNA, read in part, is TGTGCCAGCTCACCACCGCCGGGACAGGGGCTACATGGC. Translated: CASSPPPGQGLHG. The whole CDR3 sequence is CASSPPPGQGLHGYTF.

Details on this clone: The read ends 3 residues before the CDR3 terminus; that terminus is restored from the germline J gene. This sequence joins TRBV7-6 and TRBJ1-6; possible D gene TRBD1, 5 bases. V lost 3 bases, J lost 8 bases, and 8 bases lay in between. CDR1 SGHVS and CDR2 FNYEAQ come from the germline V gene. The CDR3 loop spans 13 amino acids. CDR3 protein: CASSLTEDSPLHF. The sequenced part of the CDR3 DNA is TGTGCCAGCAGCTTGACAGAAGATTCACCC.

The CDR3 DNA, read in part, is TGTGCCAGCAGCACGGGACAGAGAAATGAAAAA. It codes for CASSTGQRNEK. The full CDR3 sequence reads CASSTGQRNEKLFF. This chain links TRBV7-8 with TRBJ1-4, with TRBD1 identical over 7 bases. The observed sequence ends 3 residues before the CDR3 terminus, with the missing tail filled in from the germline J gene. CDR1 is SGHVS and CDR2 is FQNEAQ in the germline V gene. With V trimmed by 5 bases and J by 5 bases, 5 bases remained unmatched. The CDR3 length is 14 residues.

On this clone: The CDR3 goes on 3 residues after the read ends, and that part is filled in from the germline J gene. This chain joins TRBV19 and TRBJ2-6, with D perhaps assigned TRBD1 or TRBD2 (5 bases each). Trimming stripped 6 bases from V and 4 bases from J, with 16 bases between. The V gene's germline CDR1 is LNHDA and CDR2 SQIVND (reference sequence). The CDR3 extends over 16 amino acids. The CDR3 bases that were read are TGTGCCAGTAGCCTACCTAGGGGAGCCGGGGCCAACGTC. It translates to CASSLPRGAGANV. The full CDR3 protein is CASSLPRGAGANVLTF.

This CDR3 reads CASSLAGVETQYF. The CDR3 bases that were read are TGTGCCAGCAGCCTGGCGGGGGTTGAGACG. J is TRBJ2-3 and V is TRBV7-7; 7 nucleotides align to TRBD2. Sequencing ends 3 residues short of the CDR3 end; the germline J gene provides the rest. Germline CDR1 is SSHAT and CDR2 is FNYEAQ (reference sequence). The CDR3 contains 13 residues.

On this clone: From the germline J gene comes the end of the CDR3, since the read stops 3 residues before it. This chain joins TRBV2 and TRBJ2-2, with D hard to call. Between the trimmed V and J ends, which lost 8 bases and 5 bases, there was a span of 12 bases. Germline lookup yields CDR1 SNHLY and CDR2 FYNNEI. This CDR3 has 13 amino acids. The CDR3 reads CASGSQKTGELFF. CDR3 bases read: TGTGCCAGCGGTTCACAGAAGACCGGGGAG.

As concerns this clone: The read halts 3 residues ahead of the CDR3 end, with the missing end drawn from the germline J gene. The chain uses TRBV10-1 and TRBJ2-5, with 7 nucleotides matching TRBD2. Germline CDR1 and CDR2: WNHNN and SYGVQD (reference sequence). The CDR3 is made up of 13 amino acids. After removal of 3 bases from V and 7 bases from J, the junction contained 5 bases not matched to a gene. The CDR3 sequence: CASSDTQRGTQYF. CDR3 DNA (partial): TGCGCCAGCAGTGATACGCAGCGGGGGACC.

With respect to this clone: Other DNA sequences in this sample translate to the same CDR3. The CDR3: CASSPRQEDGYTF. CDR3 DNA (partial): TGTGCCAGCTCACCTCGACAGGAGGATGGC. This chain uses TRBV18 with TRBJ1-2, with D possibly TRBD1 on 6 matching bases. The sequence runs out 3 residues before the end of the CDR3; the remainder is reconstructed from the germline J gene. The CDR3 loop spans 13 amino acids. The V end was cut by 3 bases, the J end by 6 bases, with 11 bases between. Germline V CDR1 and CDR2: KGHSH, LQKENI.

About this clone itself: The sequence runs out 3 residues before the end of the CDR3; the remainder is reconstructed from the germline J gene. The chain uses TRBV30 and TRBJ2-3, with TRBD2 as a possible D gene (6 bases). Germline CDR1 reads GTSNPN; CDR2 reads SVGIG (reference sequence). The CDR3 covers 12 residues. The CDR3 loop reads CAWNQGRETQYF. CDR3 DNA (partial): TGTGCCTGGAACCAGGGCCGGGAGACG.

Comment on this clone: The read halts 3 residues ahead of the CDR3 end, with the missing end drawn from the germline J gene. This rearrangement joins TRBV6-2 or TRBV6-3 to TRBJ1-1; D is undetermined. Germline V gene lookup returns CDR1 MNHEY and CDR2 SVGEGT. The ends were cut back, 2 bases at V and 5 bases at J, with 9 bases in the middle. CDR3 length: 13 residues. The CDR3 sequence: CASSYKGGTEAFF. Incomplete CDR3 DNA: TGTGCCAGCAGTTACAAGGGTGGTACTGAA.

As concerns this clone: The observed sequence ends 3 residues before the CDR3 terminus, with the missing tail filled in from the germline J gene. This chain uses TRBV2 with TRBJ1-2; 10 nucleotides align to TRBD1. This CDR3 spans 14 amino acids. V was pared by 6 bases and J by 5 bases, with 6 bases of the junction left unmatched. Germline V gene sequence: CDR1 SNHLY, CDR2 FYNNEI. The CDR3 sequence: CASRVTGGAYGYTF. The DNA read from the CDR3 is TGTGCCAGCAGGGTGACAGGGGGCGCGTATGGC. The variable domain in full, completed from reference TRBV2 and TRBJ1-2, reads EPEVTQTPSHQVTQMGQEVILRCVPISNHLYFYWYRQILGQKVEFLVSFYNNEISEKSEIFDDQFSVERPDGSNFTLKIRSTKLEDSAMYFCASRVTGGAYGYTFGSGTRLTVV.

On this clone: Sequencing ends 3 residues short of the CDR3 end; the germline J gene provides the rest. The rearrangement joins TRBV7-9 to TRBJ1-6; 11 nucleotides agree with TRBD1. The CDR3 runs 14 residues. In germline, CDR1 is SEHNR, CDR2 FQNEAQ (reference sequence). CDR3 DNA, as far as it was read: TGTGCCAGCAGACCGGGACAGGGGGTCCAGCCC. It yields the protein CASRPGQGVQP. The full CDR3 sequence reads CASRPGQGVQPLHF.

A remark on this clone: The CDR3 end is not reached by the read, which stops 3 residues before it; the germline J gene fills it in. The chain recombines TRBV7-9 with TRBJ2-5; no reliable D call. The CDR3 contains 12 residues. Trimming took 1 base from V and 4 from J, leaving 4 bases between them. Germline assignment: CDR1 SEHNR and CDR2 FQNEAQ (reference sequence). CDR3 DNA (partial): TGTGCCAGCAGCTTAGAGGCAGAGACC. It encodes CASSLEAET. The whole CDR3 region reads CASSLEAETQYF.

Of note for this clone: The sequenced fragment ends 3 residues before the CDR3 boundary, so the rest is inferred from the germline J gene. V gene TRBV7-2 combines with J gene TRBJ1-2, with 9 bases matching TRBD1. Germline lookup yields CDR1 SGHTA and CDR2 FQGNSA. Trimming took 4 bases from V and 4 from J; bases not matched to a gene: 4. The CDR3 has 14 residues. The covered CDR3 bases are TGTGCCAGCAGCTCCGGGACAGGGAGCTATGGC. This codes for CASSSGTGSYG. The CDR3 in full is CASSSGTGSYGYTF.

Comments on this clone: The read ends 3 residues before the CDR3 terminus; that terminus is restored from the germline J gene. This rearrangement joins TRBV18 to TRBJ1-2, with D possibly matching TRBD1 (5 bases). V dropped 2 bases and J dropped 1 base, with 8 bases sitting between them. CDR1 and CDR2 (germline): KGHSH, LQKENI. The CDR3 sequence is 14 residues long. CDR3 sequence: CASSPEGINYGYTF. CDR3 DNA, as far as it was read: TGTGCCAGCTCACCAGAGGGGATTAACTATGGC.

On this clone: The read terminates 3 residues ahead of where the CDR3 ends, so the germline J gene completes it. The chain links TRBV7-3 to TRBJ2-6, with TRBD2 matching over 11 bases. V lost 5 bases, J lost 2 bases, and 8 bases stayed unmatched. The CDR3 has 18 amino acids. Per the germline V gene, CDR1 is SGHTA and CDR2 is FQGTGA. CDR3 residues: CASSPTSGSNTGANVLTF. The DNA read from the CDR3 is TGTGCCAGCAGCCCAACTAGCGGGAGTAACACTGGGGCCAACGTC.

A remark on this clone: The CDR3 goes on 3 residues after the read ends, and that part is filled in from the germline J gene. The gene calls are TRBV30 and TRBJ2-3; 12 nucleotides align to TRBD2. CDR1 and CDR2 from the germline V gene are GTSNPN and SVGIG (reference sequence). This CDR3 contains 16 residues. CDR3 DNA (partial): TGTGCCTGGAGTGACGTACTAGCGGGGGGCGAAGAGACG. Residues: CAWSDVLAGGEET. The full CDR3 protein is CAWSDVLAGGEETQYF.

A word on this clone: Read sequence stops 3 residues before the CDR3 end, and the germline J gene provides the missing end. The V and J genes are TRBV19 and TRBJ1-1; 8 bases agree with TRBD1. V dropped 7 bases and J dropped 5; count of bases not matched to a gene: 12. Germline V gene lookup returns CDR1 LNHDA and CDR2 SQIVND (reference sequence). The CDR3 is 15 amino acids. Here the CDR3 reads CASNKIGQGGTEAFF. The sequenced CDR3 bases are TGTGCCAGTAATAAAATCGGACAGGGCGGGACTGAA.

In regard to this clone: Read sequence stops 3 residues before the CDR3 end, and the germline J gene provides the missing end. V gene TRBV5-1 combines with J gene TRBJ2-2; D gene unclear. V was pared by 0 bases and J by 0 bases, with 9 bases between. Germline V gene data show CDR1 as SGHRS and CDR2 as YFSETQ. The CDR3 totals 16 residues. The CDR3 here is CASSLGLQPNTGELFF. CDR3 bases read: TGCGCCAGCAGCTTGGGACTGCAGCCGAACACCGGGGAG.

Notes on this clone: The CDR3 is cut off 3 residues early in the read; its end comes from the germline J gene. V usage is TRBV6-2 or TRBV6-3 and J usage is TRBJ2-1; 8 nucleotides line up with TRBD2. CDR1 is MNHEY, CDR2 SVGEGT, per germline. With 6 bases clipped from V and 9 bases from J, the junction kept 10 bases outside the gene matches. CDR3 length: 14 residues. The CDR3 sequence: CASSSRGLVIEQFF. The sequenced part of the CDR3 DNA is TGTGCCAGCAGCTCGAGGGGACTAGTGATTGAG.

As regards this clone: The read gets to within 3 residues of the CDR3 end, and the germline J gene fills in the rest. V and J are TRBV7-3 and TRBJ2-1, with 10 bases matching TRBD2. V shed 2 bases, J shed 9 bases, and the junction held 7 bases outside the gene matches. This CDR3 spans 15 amino acids. Germline assignment: CDR1 SGHTA and CDR2 FQGTGA. CDR3: CASSLGSGRGSEQFF. Incomplete CDR3 DNA: TGTGCCAGCAGCTTAGGGAGCGGGAGGGGCAGTGAG.

A word on this clone: Read sequence stops 3 residues before the CDR3 end, and the germline J gene provides the missing end. The same CDR3 arises from other DNA sequences in this sample as well. This chain joins TRBV7-2 and TRBJ1-3; the match to TRBD1 covers 7 bases. Germline assignment: CDR1 SGHTA and CDR2 FQGNSA. Losses at the gene ends were 5 bases for V and 7 bases for J; bases not matched to a gene: 8. The CDR3 is 14 amino acids. The CDR3 reads CASSPNETGNTIYF. The CDR3 bases that were read are TGTGCCAGCAGCCCTAATGAGACAGGGAACACC.

On this clone itself: The read ends 3 residues before the CDR3 terminus; that terminus is restored from the germline J gene. The genes are TRBV6-1 and TRBJ2-7; 7 nucleotides align to TRBD1. Unmatched junction bases numbered 5, after V lost 0 bases and J lost 0 bases. Germline assignment: CDR1 MNHNS and CDR2 SASEGT. CDR3 length equals 16 residues. The CDR3 loop reads CASSEATWDSSYEQYF. The covered CDR3 bases are TGTGCCAGCAGTGAAGCCACATGGGACAGCTCCTACGAG.

A note on this clone: The read finishes 3 residues shy of the CDR3 end, and the germline J gene is used to complete it. The V call is TRBV7-9, the J call TRBJ2-3; 7 nucleotides agree with TRBD2. The CDR3 spans 15 residues. Germline V lookup: CDR1 SEHNR, CDR2 FQNEAQ (reference sequence). CDR3 protein: CASSSSAGVQETQYF. CDR3 DNA, as far as it was read: TGTGCCAGCAGCTCCTCGGCGGGGGTGCAAGAGACG. Full variable domain (outside the CDR3, taken from reference TRBV7-9 and TRBJ2-3): DTGVSQNPRHKITKRGQNVTFRCDPISEHNRLYWYRQTLGQGPEFLTYFQNEAQLEKSRLLSDRFSAERPKGSFSTLEIQRTEQGDSAMYLCASSSSAGVQETQYFGPGTRLTVL.

As regards this clone: The read ends 3 residues before the CDR3 terminus; that terminus is restored from the germline J gene. The chain employs TRBV2 and TRBJ2-5, with 10 bases lining up with TRBD2. The CDR3 has 15 residues. CDR1 is SNHLY and CDR2 is FYNNEI in the germline V gene. The V and J ends lost 5 bases and 2 bases, in that order; junction bases with no gene match: 5. Incomplete CDR3 DNA: TGTGCCAGCAGTCTCCCACTAGCGGGACAAGAGACC. Its translation is CASSLPLAGQET. The full CDR3 protein is CASSLPLAGQETQYF.

In regard to this clone: The CDR3 end is not reached by the read, which stops 3 residues before it; the germline J gene fills it in. This chain joins TRBV5-4 and TRBJ2-1, with 9 bases matching TRBD2. The CDR3 consists of 15 residues. Germline CDR1 SGHNT, CDR2 YYREEE (reference sequence). The trim removed 2 bases at V and 4 bases at J, leaving 4 bases unmatched. The CDR3 region is CASSFGRGGYNEQFF. The covered CDR3 bases are TGTGCCAGCAGCTTCGGGCGGGGGGGGTACAATGAG.